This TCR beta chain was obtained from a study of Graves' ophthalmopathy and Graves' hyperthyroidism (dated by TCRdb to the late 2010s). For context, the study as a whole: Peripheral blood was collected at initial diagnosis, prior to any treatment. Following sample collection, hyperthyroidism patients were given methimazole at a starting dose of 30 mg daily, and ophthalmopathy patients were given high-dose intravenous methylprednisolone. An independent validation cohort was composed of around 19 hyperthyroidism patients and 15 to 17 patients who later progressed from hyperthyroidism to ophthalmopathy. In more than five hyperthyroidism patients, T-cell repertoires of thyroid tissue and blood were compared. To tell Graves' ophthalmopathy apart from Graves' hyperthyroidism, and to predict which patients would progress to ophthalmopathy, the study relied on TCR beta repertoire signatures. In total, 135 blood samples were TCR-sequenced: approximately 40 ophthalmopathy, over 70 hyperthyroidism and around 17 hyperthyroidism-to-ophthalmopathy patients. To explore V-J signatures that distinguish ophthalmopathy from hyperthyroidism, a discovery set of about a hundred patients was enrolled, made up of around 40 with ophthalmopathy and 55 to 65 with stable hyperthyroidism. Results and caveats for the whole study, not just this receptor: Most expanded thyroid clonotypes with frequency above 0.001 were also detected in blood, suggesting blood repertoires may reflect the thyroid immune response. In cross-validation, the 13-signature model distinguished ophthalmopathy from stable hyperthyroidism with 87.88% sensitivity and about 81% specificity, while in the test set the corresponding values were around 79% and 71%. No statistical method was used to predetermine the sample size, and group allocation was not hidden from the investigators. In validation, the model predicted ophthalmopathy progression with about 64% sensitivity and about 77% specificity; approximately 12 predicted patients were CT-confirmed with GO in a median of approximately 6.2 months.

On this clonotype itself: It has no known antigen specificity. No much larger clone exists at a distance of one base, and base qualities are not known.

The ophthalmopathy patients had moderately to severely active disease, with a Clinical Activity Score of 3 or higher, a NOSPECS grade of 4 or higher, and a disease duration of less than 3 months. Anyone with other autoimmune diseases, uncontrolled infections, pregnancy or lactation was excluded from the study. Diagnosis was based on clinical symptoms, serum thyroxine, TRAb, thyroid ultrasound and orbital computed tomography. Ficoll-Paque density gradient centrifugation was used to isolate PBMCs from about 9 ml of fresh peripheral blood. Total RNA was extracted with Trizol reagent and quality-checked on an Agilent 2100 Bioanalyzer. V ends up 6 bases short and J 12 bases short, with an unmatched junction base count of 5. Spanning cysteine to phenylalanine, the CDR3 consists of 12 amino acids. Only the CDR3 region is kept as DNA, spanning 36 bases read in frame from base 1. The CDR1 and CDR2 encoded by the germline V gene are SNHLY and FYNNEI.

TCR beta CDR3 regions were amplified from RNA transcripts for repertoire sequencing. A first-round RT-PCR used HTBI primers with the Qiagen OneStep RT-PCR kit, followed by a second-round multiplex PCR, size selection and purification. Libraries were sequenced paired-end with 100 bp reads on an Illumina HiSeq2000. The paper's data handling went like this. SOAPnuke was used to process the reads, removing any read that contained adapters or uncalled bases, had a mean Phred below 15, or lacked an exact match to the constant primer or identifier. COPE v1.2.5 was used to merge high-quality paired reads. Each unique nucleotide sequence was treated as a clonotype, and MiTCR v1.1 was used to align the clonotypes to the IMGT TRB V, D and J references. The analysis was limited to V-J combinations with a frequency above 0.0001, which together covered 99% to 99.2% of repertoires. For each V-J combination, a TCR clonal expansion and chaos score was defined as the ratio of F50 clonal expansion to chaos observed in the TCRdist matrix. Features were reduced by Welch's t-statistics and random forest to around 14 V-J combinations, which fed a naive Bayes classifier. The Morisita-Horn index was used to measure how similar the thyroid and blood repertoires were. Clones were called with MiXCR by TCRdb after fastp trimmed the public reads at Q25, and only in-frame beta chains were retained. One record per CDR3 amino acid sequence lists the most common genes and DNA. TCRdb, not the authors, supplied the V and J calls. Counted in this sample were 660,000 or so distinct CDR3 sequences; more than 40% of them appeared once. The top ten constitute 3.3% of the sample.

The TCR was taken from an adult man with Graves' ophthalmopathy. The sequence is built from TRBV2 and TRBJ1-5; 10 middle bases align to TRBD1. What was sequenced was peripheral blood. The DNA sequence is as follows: TGTGCCAGCAGGGGACAGGGGTGGTACCAGCATTTT. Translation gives CASRGQGWYQHF.